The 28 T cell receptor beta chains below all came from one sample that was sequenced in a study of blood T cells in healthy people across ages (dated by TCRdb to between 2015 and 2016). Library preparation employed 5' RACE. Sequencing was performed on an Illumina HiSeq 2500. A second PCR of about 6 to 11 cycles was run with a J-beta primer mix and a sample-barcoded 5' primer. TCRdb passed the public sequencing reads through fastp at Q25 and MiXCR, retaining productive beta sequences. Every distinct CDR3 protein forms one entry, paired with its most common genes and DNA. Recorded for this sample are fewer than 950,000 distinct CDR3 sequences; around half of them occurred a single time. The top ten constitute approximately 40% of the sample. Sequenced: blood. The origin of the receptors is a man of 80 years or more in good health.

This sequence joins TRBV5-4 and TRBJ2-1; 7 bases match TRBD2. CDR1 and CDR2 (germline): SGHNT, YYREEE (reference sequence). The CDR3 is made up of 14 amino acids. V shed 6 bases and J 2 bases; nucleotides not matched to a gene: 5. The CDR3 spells CASTLTSTYNEQFF. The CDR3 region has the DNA TGTGCCAGCACCCTGACTAGCACCTACAATGAGCAGTTCTTC.

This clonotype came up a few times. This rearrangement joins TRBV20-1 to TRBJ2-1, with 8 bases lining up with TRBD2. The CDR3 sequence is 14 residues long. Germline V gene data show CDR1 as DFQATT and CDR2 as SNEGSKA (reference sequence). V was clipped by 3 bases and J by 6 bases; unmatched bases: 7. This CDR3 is CSASPGRASNEQFF. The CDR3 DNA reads TGCAGTGCTAGTCCCGGGAGGGCCTCCAATGAGCAGTTCTTC.

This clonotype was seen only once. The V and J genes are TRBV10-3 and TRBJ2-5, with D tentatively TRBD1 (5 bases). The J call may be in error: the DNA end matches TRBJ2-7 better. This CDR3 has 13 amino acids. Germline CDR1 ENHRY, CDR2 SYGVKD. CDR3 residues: CAIRRTRSDEQYF. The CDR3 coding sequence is TGTGCCATCAGAAGGACACGGTCGGACGAGCAGTACTTC.

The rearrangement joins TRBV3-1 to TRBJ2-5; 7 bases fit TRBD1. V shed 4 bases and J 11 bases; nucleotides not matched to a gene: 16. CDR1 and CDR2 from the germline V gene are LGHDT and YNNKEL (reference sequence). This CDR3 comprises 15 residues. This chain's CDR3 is CASSPSRRQGDEQYF. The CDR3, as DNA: TGTGCCAGCAGCCCAAGTCGGCGGCAGGGGGATGAGCAGTACTTC.

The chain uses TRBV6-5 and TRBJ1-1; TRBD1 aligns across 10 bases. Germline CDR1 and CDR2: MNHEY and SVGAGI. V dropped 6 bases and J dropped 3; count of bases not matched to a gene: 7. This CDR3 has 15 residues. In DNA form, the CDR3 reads TGTGCCAGCAGCCGATCCGGGACAGGGGACACTGAAGCTTTCTTT. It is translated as CASSRSGTGDTEAFF.

CDR3: CASSFSRSGTEAFF. The CDR3 DNA follows: TGTGCCAGCAGTTTTTCTAGGTCTGGCACTGAAGCTTTCTTT. The chain couples TRBV12-3 or TRBV12-4 to TRBJ1-1; no clear D gene. The ends were cut back, 3 bases at V and 4 bases at J, with 12 bases in the middle. The CDR3 consists of 14 residues.

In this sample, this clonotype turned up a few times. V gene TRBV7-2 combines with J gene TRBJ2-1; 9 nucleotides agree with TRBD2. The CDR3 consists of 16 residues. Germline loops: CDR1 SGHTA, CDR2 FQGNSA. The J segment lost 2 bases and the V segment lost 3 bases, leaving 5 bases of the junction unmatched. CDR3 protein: CASSLAGGRTYNEQFF. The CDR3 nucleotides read TGTGCCAGCAGCTTGGCGGGAGGGCGGACCTACAATGAGCAGTTCTTC. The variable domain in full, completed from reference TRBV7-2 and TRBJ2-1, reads GAGVSQSPSNKVTEKGKDVELRCDPISGHTALYWYRQSLGQGLEFLIYFQGNSAPDKSGLPSDRFSAERTGGSVSTLTIQRTQQEDSAVYLCASSLAGGRTYNEQFFGPGTRLTVL.

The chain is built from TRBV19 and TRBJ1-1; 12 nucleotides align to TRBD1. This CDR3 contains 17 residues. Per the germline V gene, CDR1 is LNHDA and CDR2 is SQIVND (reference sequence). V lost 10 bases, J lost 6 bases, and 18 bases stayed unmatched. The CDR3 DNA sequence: TGTGCCACTCGAGCTCCGGGACAGGGGGCGAGGAGCGCTGAAGCTTTCTTT. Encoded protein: CATRAPGQGARSAEAFF.

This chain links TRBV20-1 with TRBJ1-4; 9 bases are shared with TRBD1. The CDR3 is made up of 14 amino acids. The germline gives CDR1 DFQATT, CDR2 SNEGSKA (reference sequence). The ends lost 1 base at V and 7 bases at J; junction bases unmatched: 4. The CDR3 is CSARGTGVSEKLFF. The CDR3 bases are TGCAGTGCTAGAGGGACAGGGGTTTCTGAAAAACTGTTTTTT.

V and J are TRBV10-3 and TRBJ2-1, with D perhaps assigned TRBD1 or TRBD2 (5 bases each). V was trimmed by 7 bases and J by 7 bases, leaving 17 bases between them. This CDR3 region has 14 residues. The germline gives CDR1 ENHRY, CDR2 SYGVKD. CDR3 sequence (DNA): TGTGCCATCATGAGGGGTGCAACGGGAAATGAGCAGTTCTTC. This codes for CAIMRGATGNEQFF.

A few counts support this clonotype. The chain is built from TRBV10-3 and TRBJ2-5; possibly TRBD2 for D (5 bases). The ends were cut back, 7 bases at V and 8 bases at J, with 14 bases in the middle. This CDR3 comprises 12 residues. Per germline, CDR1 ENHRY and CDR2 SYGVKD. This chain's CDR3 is CAINGLTSTQYF. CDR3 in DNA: TGTGCCATCAACGGACTTACGTCTACCCAGTACTTC.

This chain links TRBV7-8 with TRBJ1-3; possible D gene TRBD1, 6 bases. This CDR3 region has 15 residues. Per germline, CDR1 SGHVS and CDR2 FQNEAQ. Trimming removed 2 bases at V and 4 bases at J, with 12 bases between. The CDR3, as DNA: TGTGCCAGCAGCTTAAGGACGGGACACGGAAACACCATATATTTT. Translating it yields CASSLRTGHGNTIYF.

As DNA, the CDR3 is TGTGCCAGCAGCCCCGAAGAGTACGCGTATTTT. Translating it yields CASSPEEYAYF. The J gene is TRBJ2-3, the V gene TRBV7-9; no reliable D call. Germline loops: CDR1 SEHNR, CDR2 FQNEAQ (reference sequence). This CDR3 spans 11 amino acids. The germline V and J ends were trimmed by 5 bases and 14 bases, with 14 bases remaining between them.

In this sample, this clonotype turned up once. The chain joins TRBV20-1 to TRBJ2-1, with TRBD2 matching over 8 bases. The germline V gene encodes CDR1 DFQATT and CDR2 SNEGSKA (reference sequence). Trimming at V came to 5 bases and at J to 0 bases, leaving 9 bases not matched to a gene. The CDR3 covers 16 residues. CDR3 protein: CSAGKVAGGSYNEQFF. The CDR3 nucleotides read TGCAGTGCTGGCAAGGTTGCGGGAGGCTCCTACAATGAGCAGTTCTTC.

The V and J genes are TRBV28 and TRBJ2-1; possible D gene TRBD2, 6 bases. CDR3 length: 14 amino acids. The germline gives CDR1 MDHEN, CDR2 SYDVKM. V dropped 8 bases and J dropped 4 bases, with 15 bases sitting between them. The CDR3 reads CASAGLGGYNEQFF. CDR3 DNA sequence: TGTGCCAGCGCGGGGCTGGGGGGTTACAATGAGCAGTTCTTC.

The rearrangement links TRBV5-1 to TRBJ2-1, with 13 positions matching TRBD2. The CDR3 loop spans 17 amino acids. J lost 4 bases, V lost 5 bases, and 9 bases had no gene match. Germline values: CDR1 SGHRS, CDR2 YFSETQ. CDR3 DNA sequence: TGCGCCAGCAGTTATGCTGGACTAGCGGGAGTATACAATGAGCAGTTCTTC. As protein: CASSYAGLAGVYNEQFF.

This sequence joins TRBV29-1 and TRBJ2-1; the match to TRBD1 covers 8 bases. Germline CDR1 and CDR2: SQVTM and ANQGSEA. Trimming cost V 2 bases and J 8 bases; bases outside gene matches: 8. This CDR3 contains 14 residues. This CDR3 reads CSVEQGAAYDEQFF. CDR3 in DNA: TGCAGCGTTGAACAGGGGGCGGCGTACGATGAGCAGTTCTTC.

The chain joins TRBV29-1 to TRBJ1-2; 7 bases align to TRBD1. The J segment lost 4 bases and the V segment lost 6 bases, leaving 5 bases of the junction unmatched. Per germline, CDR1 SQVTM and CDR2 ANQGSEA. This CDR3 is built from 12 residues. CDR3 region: CSVSRDSYGYTF. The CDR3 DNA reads TGCAGCGTCAGCCGGGACAGCTATGGCTACACCTTC. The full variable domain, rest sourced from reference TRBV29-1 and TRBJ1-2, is SAVISQKPSRDICQRGTSLTIQCQVDSQVTMMFWYRQQPGQSLTLIATANQGSEATYESGFVIDKFPISRPNLTFSTLTVSNMSPEDSSIYLCSVSRDSYGYTFGSGTRLTVV.

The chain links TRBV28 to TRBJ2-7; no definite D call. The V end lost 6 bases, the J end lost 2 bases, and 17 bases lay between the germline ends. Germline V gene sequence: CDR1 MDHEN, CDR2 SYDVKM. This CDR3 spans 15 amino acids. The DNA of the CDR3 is TGTGCCAGCAGCCCCTTCCAAAGCGAAACCTACGAGCAGTACTTC. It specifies CASSPFQSETYEQYF.

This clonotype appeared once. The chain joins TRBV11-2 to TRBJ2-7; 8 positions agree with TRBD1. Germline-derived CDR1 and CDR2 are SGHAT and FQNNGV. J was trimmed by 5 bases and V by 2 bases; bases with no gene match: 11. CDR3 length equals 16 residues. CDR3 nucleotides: TGTGCCAGCAGCTTATTCGACAGGGGTCTCCCCCACGAGCAGTACTTC. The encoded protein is CASSLFDRGLPHEQYF.

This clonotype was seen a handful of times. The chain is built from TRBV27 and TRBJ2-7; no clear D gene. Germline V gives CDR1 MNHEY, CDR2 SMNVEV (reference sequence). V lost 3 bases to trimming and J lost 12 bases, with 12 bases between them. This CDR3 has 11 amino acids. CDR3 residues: CASSFGDAWYF. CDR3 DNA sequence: TGTGCCAGCAGTTTTGGGGATGCCTGGTACTTC.

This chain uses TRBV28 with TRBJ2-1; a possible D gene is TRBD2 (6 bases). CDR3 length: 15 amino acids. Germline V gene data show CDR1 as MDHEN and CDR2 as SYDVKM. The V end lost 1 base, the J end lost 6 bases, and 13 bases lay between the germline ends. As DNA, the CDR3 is TGTGCCAGCAGTTTATCGGAGCGGGCCAGCAATGAGCAGTTCTTC. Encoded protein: CASSLSERASNEQFF.

The chain's CDR3 is CASSPDKETQYF. The CDR3 DNA is TGCGCCAGCAGCCCCGATAAGGAGACCCAGTACTTC. The V call is TRBV5-1, the J call TRBJ2-5; no firm D call. Germline CDR1 reads SGHRS; CDR2 reads YFSETQ. V was trimmed by 4 bases and J by 5 bases, leaving 9 bases between them. The CDR3 runs 12 residues.

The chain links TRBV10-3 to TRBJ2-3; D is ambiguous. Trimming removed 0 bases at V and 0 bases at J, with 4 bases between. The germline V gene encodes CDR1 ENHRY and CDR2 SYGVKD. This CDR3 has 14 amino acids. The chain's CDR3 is CAISESASTDTQYF. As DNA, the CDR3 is TGTGCCATCAGTGAGTCTGCTAGCACAGATACGCAGTATTTT.

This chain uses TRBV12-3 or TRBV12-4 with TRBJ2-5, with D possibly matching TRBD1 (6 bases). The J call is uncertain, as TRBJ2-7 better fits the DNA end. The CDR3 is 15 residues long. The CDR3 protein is CASSFLTGSPYEQYF. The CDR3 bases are TGTGCCAGCAGTTTTCTTACAGGGTCCCCCTACGAGCAGTACTTC.

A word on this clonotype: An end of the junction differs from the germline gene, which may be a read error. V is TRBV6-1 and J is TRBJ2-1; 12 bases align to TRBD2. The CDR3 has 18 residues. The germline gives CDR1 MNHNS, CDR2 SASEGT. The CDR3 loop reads CTSSPNLHTSGGNNEQFF. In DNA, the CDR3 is TGTACCAGCAGTCCGAACCTTCACACTAGCGGGGGGAACAATGAGCAGTTCTTC.

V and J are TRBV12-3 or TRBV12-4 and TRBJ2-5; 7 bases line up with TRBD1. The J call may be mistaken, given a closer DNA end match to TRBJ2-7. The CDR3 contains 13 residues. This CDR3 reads CASSIRGLDEQYF. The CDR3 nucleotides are TGTGCCAGCAGTATTAGGGGGCTGGACGAGCAGTACTTC.

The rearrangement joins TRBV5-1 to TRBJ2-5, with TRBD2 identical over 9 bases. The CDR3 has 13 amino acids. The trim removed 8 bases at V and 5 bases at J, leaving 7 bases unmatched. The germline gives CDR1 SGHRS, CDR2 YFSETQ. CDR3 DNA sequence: TGCGCCAGTCATAGCGGGAGTGCGGAGACCCAGTACTTC. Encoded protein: CASHSGSAETQYF.